The 7 T cell receptor beta chains reported below all come from one sample, sequenced in a study of molecular identifiers for immune sequencing clone quantification. TCRdb independently ran MiXCR on the PCR reads; one entry per CDR3 protein. This table holds around 86,000 distinct CDR3 sequences, around 17% found once. The material sequenced was naive CD8+ T cells from blood, with Jurkat cell RNA spiked in. Specified subset: FACS-sorted CD8+CD4-CCR7+CD45RA+ naive T cells. These receptors were taken from a human donor in good health. Some libraries in this study had Jurkat cell RNA spiked in.

A note on this clonotype: This clone may be a read error of a much larger clone one base away. The conserved phenylalanine or tryptophan is not found at the CDR3 terminus, so this likely reflects a read error. The chain links TRBV20-1 to TRBJ2-5, with D maybe TRBD1 (6 bases). Germline V gives CDR1 DFQATT, CDR2 SNEGSKA (reference sequence). There are 13 residues in the CDR3. V lost 5 bases and J 1 base, leaving 11 bases between the germline ends. The CDR3 here is CSADRDIQETQYL. CDR3 DNA: TGCAGTGCTGACCGGGACATCCAAGAGACCCAGTACCTC.

Of note for this clonotype: A much more abundant neighbour one base away suggests this may be a read error. The rearrangement joins TRBV3-1 to TRBJ2-1; D possibly corresponds to TRBD1 (5 bases). CDR3 length: 17 amino acids. V lost 4 bases and J 2 bases, leaving 18 bases between the germline ends. Germline CDR1 and CDR2: LGHDT and YNNKEL (reference sequence). DNA of the CDR3: TGTGCCAGCAGCCTATTGAGCAGGGTCAAAACCTACAATGAGCAGTTCTTC. Translation gives CASSLLSRVKTYNEQFF.

This clonotype has ten or more counts. The chain uses TRBV25-1 and TRBJ2-5; possible D gene TRBD1, 6 bases. Trimming cost V 8 bases and J 0 bases, with 10 bases left between them. Germline CDR1 is MGHDK and CDR2 is SYGVNS. This CDR3 is 13 amino acids long. CDR3 coding DNA: TGTGCCAGCGACGACAGGTACCAAGAGACCCAGTACTTC. Translation gives CASDDRYQETQYF.

This clonotype was detected ten times or more. In nucleotides, the CDR3 is TGTGCCTGGAGTGTATCCCCGTGGCACGAGCAGTACTTC. Translating gives CAWSVSPWHEQYF. The chain recombines TRBV30 with TRBJ2-7, with D uncertain. The CDR3 consists of 13 residues. Germline CDR1 and CDR2: GTSNPN and SVGIG (reference sequence). Trimming stripped 0 bases from V and 5 bases from J, with 11 bases between.

V is TRBV10-3 and J is TRBJ2-5; the match to TRBD1 covers 8 bases. V shed 4 bases, J shed 5 bases, and the junction held 6 bases outside the gene matches. There are 14 residues in the CDR3. Germline V lookup: CDR1 ENHRY, CDR2 SYGVKD. Written as DNA, the CDR3 is TGTGCCATCAGTGGTACAGGGGGTCGCGAGACCCAGTACTTC. It yields the protein CAISGTGGRETQYF.

The chain has TRBV6-2 or TRBV6-3 and TRBJ2-7; TRBD2 might be the D (6 bases). Germline V gene sequence: CDR1 MNHEY, CDR2 SVGEGT. This CDR3 comprises 15 residues. The V and J ends lost 0 bases and 1 base respectively, with 10 bases between them. CDR3 nucleotides: TGTGCCAGCAGTTACTCAACGGGAGTATCCTACGAGCAGTACTTC. Protein product: CASSYSTGVSYEQYF.

This clonotype showed up many times. The chain uses TRBV7-9 and TRBJ2-7, with 8 bases identical to TRBD2. Germline V CDR1 and CDR2: SEHNR, FQNEAQ (reference sequence). Losses at the gene ends were 7 bases for V and 1 base for J; bases not matched to a gene: 6. The CDR3 has 14 amino acids. CDR3 DNA sequence: TGTGCCAGCACCGGGGGGGACCAGTCCTACGAGCAGTACTTC. Protein: CASTGGDQSYEQYF. Using reference TRBV7-9 and TRBJ2-7 for the parts outside the CDR3, the full variable domain is DTGVSQNPRHKITKRGQNVTFRCDPISEHNRLYWYRQTLGQGPEFLTYFQNEAQLEKSRLLSDRFSAERPKGSFSTLEIQRTEQGDSAMYLCASTGGDQSYEQYFGPGTRLTVT.